This TCR beta chain stems from a study of shared clonotypes between healthy human individuals. General observations from the study: When naive CD4 clonotypes were compared across a few donors, roughly 4.9% were shared.

Remarks on this clone: Its antigen is unidentified.

The data were produced by immunoSEQ multiplex PCR, yet TCRdb's version contains in-frame clones alone and is incomplete. The repertoire holds 2 million to 2.5 million clones, 85% to 95% seen once, with approximately 0.41% in the top ten. V was cut by 4 bases and J by 9 bases, with 19 bases left in between. The CDR3 is 15 amino acids. Germline CDR1 MNHEY, CDR2 SVGAGI. The chain combines TRBV6-5 with TRBJ2-1; D may be TRBD1 (7 bases). This TCR derives from a man between 18 and 35 years old in good health. Some clones in this sample may be carry-over from other donors' samples. Sequenced material: naive CD4+ T cells from PBMCs. Specified subset: CD45RA+ positively selected. The CDR3 loop reads CASSFPGDRDVEQFF. CDR3 bases: TGTGCCAGCAGTTTTCCGGGAGACAGGGATGTTGAGCAGTTCTTC.